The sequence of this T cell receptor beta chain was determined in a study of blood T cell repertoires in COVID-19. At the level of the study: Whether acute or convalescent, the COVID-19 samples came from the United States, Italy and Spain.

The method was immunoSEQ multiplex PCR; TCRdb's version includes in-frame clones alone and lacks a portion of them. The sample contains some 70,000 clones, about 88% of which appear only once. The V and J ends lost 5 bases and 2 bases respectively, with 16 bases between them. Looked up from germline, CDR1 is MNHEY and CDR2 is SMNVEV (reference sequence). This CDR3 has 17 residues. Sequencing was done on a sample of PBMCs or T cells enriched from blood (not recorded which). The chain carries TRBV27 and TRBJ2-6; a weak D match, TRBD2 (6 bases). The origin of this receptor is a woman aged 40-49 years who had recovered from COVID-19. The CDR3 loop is CASSPYGGMAGANVLTF. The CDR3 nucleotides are TGTGCCAGCAGTCCCTACGGAGGGATGGCTGGGGCCAACGTCCTGACTTTC.